These 26 T cell receptor beta chains were all obtained from the same sample, sequenced in a study of T-cell reconstitution after alpha-beta-depleted transplantation in children. Unique molecular identifiers were incorporated when the TCRbeta library was constructed. TCRdb reanalysed the PCR reads using MiXCR and keeps one entry per CDR3 protein. The sample consists of about 600,000 distinct CDR3 sequences, 23% of them appearing once. The starting material was PBMCs, mostly from graft donor cells, obtained 360 days after TCRalphabeta/CD19-depleted stem cell transplant. The receptors were sampled from a boy under three years old who had a stem cell transplant for acute myeloid leukemia, so the T cells may come from the graft donor.

This clonotype was observed a few times. The chain recombines TRBV25-1 with TRBJ1-5, with D possibly matching TRBD1 (5 bases). The CDR3 has 12 amino acids. The germline V gene has CDR1 MGHDK and CDR2 SYGVNS. The V gene lost 3 bases and the J gene lost 9 bases, with 9 bases spanning the gap. The CDR3 DNA reads as TGTGCCAGCAGTGACGGGGCGCGGCCCCAGCATTTT. Protein: CASSDGARPQHF.

The V and J genes are TRBV5-1 and TRBJ2-3; D unclear. With 7 bases removed from V and 1 base from J, the gap between germline ends came to 10 bases. CDR1 and CDR2 from the germline V gene are SGHRS and YFSETQ. The CDR3 is 13 amino acids. The CDR3 DNA reads TGCGCCAGCGAGGCGGTAGGCACAGATACGCAGTATTTT. It encodes CASEAVGTDTQYF.

This clonotype was observed once. J is TRBJ1-1 and V is TRBV27, with D maybe TRBD1 (5 bases). Looked up from germline, CDR1 is MNHEY and CDR2 is SMNVEV (reference sequence). This CDR3 is 15 amino acids long. With 1 base removed from V and 4 bases from J, the gap between germline ends came to 13 bases. CDR3 coding DNA: TGTGCCAGCAGTTTATTCGGGGGGTTGAGCACTGAAGCTTTCTTT. Its translation: CASSLFGGLSTEAFF.

This clonotype was counted only a few times. V gene TRBV6-6 combines with J gene TRBJ2-2; D is undetermined. The CDR3 spans 11 residues. Trimming removed 7 bases from V and 3 bases from J, with 3 bases in between. Germline assignment: CDR1 MNHNY and CDR2 SVGAGI (reference sequence). CDR3: CASKDTGELFF. The DNA for the CDR3 is TGTGCCAGCAAAGACACCGGGGAGCTGTTTTTT.

At least ten counts were recorded for this clonotype. The rearrangement links TRBV5-5 to TRBJ2-2; 8 nucleotides align to TRBD2. The trim removed 0 bases at V and 3 bases at J, leaving 7 bases unmatched. The CDR3 has 17 amino acids. The germline V gene has CDR1 SGHKS and CDR2 YYEKEE (reference sequence). CDR3 coding DNA: TGTGCCAGCAGCTTGGCCTCAGCGGGGGCCTACACCGGGGAGCTGTTTTTT. Amino acids: CASSLASAGAYTGELFF. The full variable domain, with the rest looked up from reference TRBV5-5 and TRBJ2-2, is DAGVTQSPTHLIKTRGQQVTLRCSPISGHKSVSWYQQVLGQGPQFIFQYYEKEERGRGNFPDRFSARQFPNYSSELNVNALLLGDSALYLCASSLASAGAYTGELFFGEGSRLTVL.

J is TRBJ1-5 and V is TRBV4-1; D ambiguous. The V gene lost 1 base and the J gene lost 2 bases, with 12 bases spanning the gap. This CDR3 spans 16 amino acids. Looked up from germline, CDR1 is MGHRA and CDR2 is YSYEKL. The DNA for the CDR3 is TGCGCCAGCAGCCAAGTTACTAACTTGGGCAATCAGCCCCAGCATTTT. This sequence encodes CASSQVTNLGNQPQHF.

This chain connects TRBV27 to TRBJ2-7; D is unclear. Germline V gene lookup returns CDR1 MNHEY and CDR2 SMNVEV (reference sequence). Trimming shortened V by 2 bases and J by 3 bases, and 8 bases separated the two germline ends. This CDR3 comprises 13 residues. CDR3 sequence: CASSLNSVYEQYF. The CDR3 nucleotides are TGTGCCAGCAGTTTAAACAGTGTCTACGAGCAGTACTTC.

This clonotype has ten or more counts. This chain links TRBV30 with TRBJ2-7; 9 bases agree with TRBD1. Germline V gives CDR1 GTSNPN, CDR2 SVGIG (reference sequence). J was trimmed by 6 bases and V by 1 base; bases with no gene match: 7. The CDR3 extends over 14 amino acids. Here the CDR3 DNA reads TGTGCCTGGAGTGAGGGGACAGGGAATAGCGAGCAGTACTTC. It is translated as CAWSEGTGNSEQYF. Based on the CDR3 plus reference TRBV30 and TRBJ2-7, the full variable domain is SQTIHQWPATLVQPVGSPLSLECTVEGTSNPNLYWYRQAAGRGLQLLFYSVGIGQISSEVPQNLSASRPQDRQFILSSKKLLLSDSGFYLCAWSEGTGNSEQYFGPGTRLTVT.

This clonotype was seen ten or more times. J is TRBJ1-5 and V is TRBV20-1; D is unclear. The CDR3 runs to 13 residues. Trimming removed 3 bases at V and 7 bases at J, with 13 bases between. Per the germline V gene, CDR1 is DFQATT and CDR2 is SNEGSKA (reference sequence). Written as DNA, the CDR3 is TGCAGTGCTAGTAACGGATTAAGGCAGCCCCAGCATTTT. This gives the protein CSASNGLRQPQHF.

This clonotype has only a few counts. The V call is TRBV6-1, the J call TRBJ2-7; 8 nucleotides agree with TRBD1. This CDR3 region has 15 residues. Trimming took 5 bases from V and 0 from J; bases not matched to a gene: 6. The germline CDR1 and CDR2 sequences are MNHNS and SASEGT. The chain's CDR3 is CASSPGQGISYEQYV. CDR3 DNA: TGTGCCAGCAGTCCCGGACAGGGTATCTCCTACGAGCAGTACGTC.

This clonotype was observed at least ten times. The chain has TRBV10-3 and TRBJ2-1; 8 nucleotides agree with TRBD2. The CDR3 has 16 residues. Germline CDR1 and CDR2: ENHRY and SYGVKD. After removal of 5 bases from V and 1 base from J, the junction contained 7 bases not matched to a gene. CDR3: CAISKAGGGSYNEQFF. As DNA, the CDR3 is TGTGCCATCAGTAAGGCGGGGGGTGGTTCCTACAATGAGCAGTTCTTC.

This clonotype has ten or more counts. This CDR3 is CASSNKWGDTDTQYF. DNA of the CDR3: TGTGCCAGCAGTAATAAGTGGGGGGACACAGATACGCAGTATTTT. The chain recombines TRBV5-6 with TRBJ2-3; a possible D gene is TRBD2 (6 bases). Looked up from germline, CDR1 is SGHDT and CDR2 is YYEEEE. Trimming removed 5 bases from V and 2 bases from J, with 15 bases in between. The CDR3 loop spans 15 amino acids.

This clonotype was detected many times. The chain employs TRBV20-1 and TRBJ2-3, with D unclear. Germline assignment: CDR1 DFQATT and CDR2 SNEGSKA (reference sequence). The ends were cut back, 1 base at V and 4 bases at J, with 12 bases in the middle. CDR3 size: 14 residues. CDR3 bases: TGCAGTGCTAGAGCGCCCTTTGGGTCAGATACGCAGTATTTT. Translated, it gives CSARAPFGSDTQYF.

The gene calls are TRBV30 and TRBJ2-2; TRBD2 is a possible D gene (6 bases). This CDR3 has 15 amino acids. Germline CDR1 is GTSNPN and CDR2 is SVGIG (reference sequence). With 7 bases removed from V and 2 bases from J, the gap between germline ends came to 17 bases. The CDR3 loop is CASPRGGENTGELFF. The CDR3 DNA reads TGTGCCTCCCCCCGTGGAGGGGAAAACACCGGGGAGCTGTTTTTT.

The chain couples TRBV20-1 to TRBJ2-5; D is possibly TRBD2 (7 bases). V lost 4 bases and J 4 bases, leaving 22 bases between the germline ends. This CDR3 contains 16 residues. CDR1 is DFQATT, CDR2 SNEGSKA, per germline (reference sequence). CDR3 in DNA: TGCAGTGCTATTCCACCAAGGGGGGGGACGGGAGAGACCCAGTACTTC. Translated: CSAIPPRGGTGETQYF.

Only a few counts were recorded for this clonotype. This chain joins TRBV29-1 and TRBJ2-7; D could derive from TRBD1 or TRBD2 (6 bases each). The length of the CDR3 is 15 residues. V was clipped by 7 bases and J by 3 bases, with 22 bases between them. The V gene's germline CDR1 is SQVTM and CDR2 ANQGSEA. CDR3 protein: CSATAQRGRNYEQYV. The CDR3 DNA is TGCAGCGCGACAGCCCAGAGGGGGAGGAACTACGAGCAGTACGTC.

This clonotype came up a few times. The chain has TRBV6-5 and TRBJ1-2; 10 bases match TRBD1. Germline CDR1 MNHEY, CDR2 SVGAGI. The V and J ends lost 2 bases and 4 bases, in that order; junction bases with no gene match: 10. The CDR3 is made up of 17 amino acids. CDR3 coding DNA: TGTGCCAGCAGTTACACGGGACAGGGGAAGGCAGGCTATGGCTACACCTTC. Translated, it gives CASSYTGQGKAGYGYTF.

The chain is built from TRBV12-3 or TRBV12-4 and TRBJ2-3; 8 positions agree with TRBD2. CDR3 length: 15 amino acids. Trimming cost V 3 bases and J 7 bases; bases outside gene matches: 9. The CDR3 nucleotides are TGTGCCAGCAGTTTTTTCGGGGGGGCCTTATATACGCAGTATTTT. Its translation is CASSFFGGALYTQYF.

The chain links TRBV5-6 to TRBJ2-7; 9 nucleotides match TRBD2. V shed 2 bases, J shed 9 bases, and the junction held 12 bases outside the gene matches. This CDR3 region has 15 residues. From germline, CDR1 is SGHDT and CDR2 YYEEEE. Written as DNA, the CDR3 is TGTGCCAGCAGCTTCCTAGCGGGGCCCCGGGAGTTGCAGTACGTC. Protein product: CASSFLAGPRELQYV.

V and J are TRBV18 and TRBJ1-1; D might be TRBD1 (6 bases). The CDR3 has 19 residues. The germline gives CDR1 KGHSH, CDR2 LQKENI. The germline V and J ends were trimmed by 1 base and 0 bases, with 21 bases remaining between them. The CDR3 protein is CASSPRAAGGLGMNTEAFF. In DNA form, the CDR3 reads TGTGCCAGCTCACCACGGGCCGCGGGGGGCCTAGGAATGAACACTGAAGCTTTCTTT.

This clonotype has ten or more counts. The chain recombines TRBV6-2 or TRBV6-3 with TRBJ2-5; D remains ambiguous. CDR3 length equals 12 residues. V was clipped by 6 bases and J by 5 bases, with 10 bases between them. The germline CDR1 and CDR2 sequences are MNHEY and SVGEGT. CDR3 protein: CASSGPRETQYF. The CDR3 nucleotides read TGTGCCAGCAGCGGGCCTCGGGAGACCCAGTACTTC.

On this clonotype: A much larger clone lies a single base off, so this may be a read error. The chain uses TRBV5-6 and TRBJ1-5; D gene ambiguous. The CDR3 totals 15 residues. The germline V gene encodes CDR1 SGHDT and CDR2 YYEEEE. The CDR3, as DNA: TGTGCCAGCAGCTTGCTGGGGTATAGCAATCAGCCCCGGCATTTT. Encoded protein: CASSLLGYSNQPRHF.

There are a few counts of this clonotype. CDR3 nucleotides: TGCGCCAGCAGCCAACTCCCCGTCGGGGATCCGGCTGGAAACACCATATATTTT. It yields the protein CASSQLPVGDPAGNTIYF. This chain uses TRBV4-1 with TRBJ1-3, with D unclear. The CDR3 spans 18 residues. The germline V gene encodes CDR1 MGHRA and CDR2 YSYEKL. Trimming pared 2 bases from V and 2 bases from J, leaving 19 bases between.

The chain's CDR3 is CASSLRQGPTDTQYF. The CDR3 nucleotides are TGTGCCAGCAGTTTACGACAGGGGCCCACAGATACGCAGTATTTT. The chain joins TRBV12-3 or TRBV12-4 to TRBJ2-3; 8 bases fit TRBD1. This CDR3 has 15 residues. After removal of 2 bases from V and 2 bases from J, the junction contained 3 bases not matched to a gene.

This sequence joins TRBV12-3 or TRBV12-4 and TRBJ2-2, with D tentatively TRBD2 (6 bases). V gave up 11 bases and J gave up 4 bases, with 20 bases separating them. This CDR3 comprises 15 residues. In DNA, the CDR3 is TGTGCCTTCAGTTTCCGGGGAGGAGGCACCGGGGAGCTGTTTTTT. It is translated as CAFSFRGGGTGELFF.

This chain connects TRBV4-3 to TRBJ2-2; D is possibly TRBD1 (6 bases). The CDR3 contains 18 residues. Germline assignment: CDR1 LGHNA and CDR2 YSLEER. V was trimmed by 4 bases and J by 6 bases, leaving 24 bases between them. The CDR3 protein is CASSPTGQPATLPGELFF. The CDR3 DNA sequence: TGCGCCAGCAGCCCCACCGGACAGCCTGCTACCCTCCCCGGGGAGCTGTTTTTT.